Listed below are T cell receptor delta chains from one sample, sequenced in a study of Vδ1+ human thymocytes. TCRdb reprocessed the multiplex PCR reads using CATT. The sample lists around 60,000 delta-chain clones; less than 15% were seen once. Material: Vdelta1+ gamma-delta thymocytes from the thymus. The receptors stem from a girl less than two years old who had congenital heart surgery. CDR3s include the opening cysteine and the closing phenylalanine or tryptophan. The D gene is left open where the match is weak. Clone size is shown for a subset of rows, as once, few, many or a class of expanded clone.

V gene	D gene	clone size	J gene	CDR3 DNA	CDR3 protein
TRDV1	TRDD3	few	TRDJ1	TGTGCTCTTGGGGCCATCCCAGTGGGGGATACCGATAAACTCATCTTT	CALGAIPVGDTDKLIF
TRDV2	TRDD3	few	TRDJ1	TGTGCCTGTGACACATACACCCATTCTCGCCTGGGGGATACCCCACCATACACCGATAAACTCATCTTT	CACDTYTHSRLGDTPPYTDKLIF
TRDV1	TRDD3	few	TRDJ1	TGTGCTCTTGGGCGGGGCGCTGGGGGATATCGGACCGATAAACTCATCTTT	CALGRGAGGYRTDKLIF
TRDV1	TRDD3	.	TRDJ1	TGTGCTCTTGGGGAGCTACTGGGGGCAAACACCGATAAACTCATCTTT	CALGELLGANTDKLIF
TRDV2	TRDD3	.	TRDJ1	TGTGCCTGTGACGACCCTCCCTTTACTGGGGGATCCCTCTATGGCCGGTACACCGATAAACTCATCTTT	CACDDPPFTGGSLYGRYTDKLIF
TRDV1	TRDD3	.	TRDJ1	TGTGCTCTTGGGAAGCCAGTTTCCTACCCACTGGGGGATACGCCTAAGGGAGTCGCCGATAAACTCATCTTT	CALGKPVSYPLGDTPKGVADKLIF
TRDV1	TRDD3	few	TRDJ1	TGTGCTCTTGGGGACCCCGAAGGCCTTCCCGGATCTGGGGGATTGAAAATCGCCAACACCGATAAACTCATCTTT	CALGDPEGLPGSGGLKIANTDKLIF
TRDV1	.	few	TRDJ1	TGTGCTCTTGGGACACCACATCTCATTCCTATGGATCGGAACACTGATAAACTCATCTTT	CALGTPHLIPMDRNTDKLIF
TRDV1	TRDD3	.	TRDJ1	TGTGCTCTTGGGGAAAACTCCCCTCTTGCTGGGGGCATACCGAAATCTACCGATAAACTCATCTTT	CALGENSPLAGGIPKSTDKLIF
TRDV1	TRDD3	.	TRDJ1	TGTGCTCTTGCATACTGGGGGATACTCGATAAACTCATCTTT	CALAYWGILDKLIF
TRDV1	TRDD3	few	TRDJ1	TGTGCTCTTGGGGAAAAGGGGAGCCGTCTGAGTATTGGAGGGGATACGCGTAACACCGATAAACTCATCTTT	CALGEKGSRLSIGGDTRNTDKLIF
TRDV1	TRDD3	few	TRDJ1	TGTGCTCTTGGGGAACCCCCAGGGACCCCTCGAACCGTACTGGGGGATAGTAATGAAGGTATGAAAATGAATAAACTCATCTTT	CALGEPPGTPRTVLGDSNEGMKMNKLIF
TRDV1	.	few	TRDJ1	TGTGCTCTTGGGGAAGATGCCTTTCTCACCGATAAACTCATCTTT	CALGEDAFLTDKLIF
TRDV2	.	few	TRDJ1	TGTGCCTGTGACATATACGCAACGGGGGACCGACCCGGTAAACTCATCTTT	CACDIYATGDRPGKLIF
TRDV2	TRDD3	few	TRDJ1	TGTGCCTGTGATCTTACTGGGGAAGTGGAACTCATCTTT	CACDLTGEVELIF
TRDV1	TRDD2	few	TRDJ1	TGTGCTCTTGGGGACACCCACCTCCTTCCTACCAGGGGAAGATACACCGATAAACTCATCTTT	CALGDTHLLPTRGRYTDKLIF
TRDV1	.	few	TRDJ1	TGTGCTCTTGGGGTCTATTCCCCCCCGACATTCACCGATAAACTCATCTTT	CALGVYSPPTFTDKLIF
TRDV1	TRDD3	few	TRDJ1	TGTGCTCTTGGGGAAAACTTCCACCGTACTGGGGATACCGATAAACTCATCTTT	CALGENFHRTGDTDKLIF
TRAV29/DV5	TRDD3	.	TRDJ1	TGTGCAGCAACCGCCGTAAGAACTACGAACTGGGGGGCCCTATACTTCACCGATAAACTCATCTTT	CAATAVRTTNWGALYFTDKLIF
TRDV1	.	.	TRDJ1	TGTGCTCTTGGGGGGACCGGATGGACGCGGGACACCGATAAACTCATCTTT	CALGGTGWTRDTDKLIF
TRDV1	TRDD3	.	TRDJ1	TGTGCTCTTGGGGCGGGCGGTGGGGAAGACTGGGGGATCTCCGATAAACTCATCTTT	CALGAGGGEDWGISDKLIF
TRDV1	TRDD2	few	TRDJ1	TGTGCTCTTGGGGCCGTGGCCTTCCTACGTCGGTGGGGGAACGCCGATAAACTCATCTTT	CALGAVAFLRRWGNADKLIF
TRDV2	TRDD3	few	TRDJ1	TGTGCCTGTGAACGACTTGGGGGATTAACGGACGCCGATAAACTCATCTTT	CACERLGGLTDADKLIF
TRDV1	.	few	TRDJ1	TGTGCTCTTGGGGAAAAGTCGATTCCTACGATTACTGGGGGGCCCACCGATAAACTCATCTTT	CALGEKSIPTITGGPTDKLIF
TRDV1	TRDD3	few	TRDJ1	TGTGCTCTTGGGATACGGCCTTCCTACGAACTGGGGGATAACGTGCCACTCATCTTT	CALGIRPSYELGDNVPLIF
TRDV1	TRDD3	few	TRDJ1	TGTGCTCTTGGGGAACGCCTCCATCGTAAGAACCTTCGTACTGGGGGATCCACCGATAAACTCATCTTT	CALGERLHRKNLRTGGSTDKLIF
TRDV1	.	.	TRDJ1	TGTGCTCTTGGGGAACCAGGCCTTCCTACGTTCATACACTGGGGGATCCACACCGATAAACTCATCTTT	CALGEPGLPTFIHWGIHTDKLIF
TRDV3	TRDD3	few	TRDJ2	TGTGCCTTCTTCGCCTTCCCATTTACCTGGGGGATAGCCCCTTTGACAGCACAACTCTTCTTT	CAFFAFPFTWGIAPLTAQLFF
TRDV1	.	.	TRDJ1	TGTGCTCTTGGGGAACCCCCCCTGGGTGGCCCGCCGTGTTTTAAGGATAAACTCATCTTT	CALGEPPLGGPPCFKDKLIF
TRDV1	.	.	TRDJ1	TGTGCTCTAACGAGGGTTCGCTTTACCGATAAACTCATCTTT	CALTRVRFTDKLIF
TRDV1	TRDD3	few	TRDJ1	TGTGCTCTTGGGGATCCCCCAGGGGTCCATAGATCTACTGGGGGATCTGACCCCTTCGATAAACTCATCTTT	CALGDPPGVHRSTGGSDPFDKLIF
TRDV1	TRDD3	few	TRDJ1	TGTGCTCTTGAAGTATACTGGGGGATAAACTACACCGATAAACTCATCTTT	CALEVYWGINYTDKLIF
TRAV29/DV5	TRDD3	.	TRDJ1	TGTGCAGCAAGCCTGCCCGATATTTTCCTTTTCCTGGGGGATATCGGCACCGATAAACTCATCTTT	CAASLPDIFLFLGDIGTDKLIF
TRDV2	.	few	TRDJ1	TGTGCCAGTGACCCACCCCTTGCGTACGCCGATAAACTCATCTTT	CASDPPLAYADKLIF
TRDV1	TRDD3	few	TRDJ1	TGTGCTCTTGGGGAGCTTAACCCCCAGGCCTCCTCAATCCCACTGGGGGACACCGATAAACTCATCTTT	CALGELNPQASSIPLGDTDKLIF
TRDV1	.	few	TRDJ1	TGTGCTCTTGGGACGAACTCCGATGCTGGGGATTCGTACACCGATAAACTCATCTTT	CALGTNSDAGDSYTDKLIF
TRDV2	TRDD3	.	TRDJ1	TGTGCCTGTGACACCGGATATCTACTACTGGGGGATAAGTTTCCCGCCGATAAACTCATCTTT	CACDTGYLLLGDKFPADKLIF
TRDV1	.	few	TRDJ1	TGTGCTCTTGGCCATGTGGCACCACCAAGCTGTTTTAGCACCGATAAACTCATCTTT	CALGHVAPPSCFSTDKLIF
TRDV1	TRDD3	few	TRDJ1	TGTGCTCTTGGGGAACCGGGGCTTCCCCTAGTACTGGGGGCTTACACCGATAAACTCATCTTT	CALGEPGLPLVLGAYTDKLIF
TRDV1	TRDD3	.	TRDJ1	TGTGCTCTCAACCTTCCTACGAGATCTGGGGGATACTACATCGATAAACTCATCTTT	CALNLPTRSGGYYIDKLIF
TRDV2	.	few	TRDJ3	TGTGCCTGTGACTACCCTAGCCTTCCTACGGGGGATACGCGCGAAAATTCTATCAGGGACACCCGACAGATGTTTTTC	CACDYPSLPTGDTRENSIRDTRQMFF
TRDV1	.	few	TRDJ1	TGTGCTCTTGGGGGGACACCTTACGGGGAATACACCGATAAACTCATCTTT	CALGGTPYGEYTDKLIF
TRAV29/DV5	TRDD3	.	TRDJ1	TGTGCAGCAAGCGCGGACCTCCGATACGCTGGGGGATACGCTTACACCGATAAACTCATCTTT	CAASADLRYAGGYAYTDKLIF
TRDV2	TRDD3	many	TRDJ1	TGTGCCTGTGACCACTGGGGGATACGCGATAAACTCATCTTT	CACDHWGIRDKLIF
TRDV1	TRDD3	few	TRDJ1	TGTGCTCTTGGGGAACATAGTGCTGGGGGATACTACACCGATAAACTCATCTTT	CALGEHSAGGYYTDKLIF
TRDV1	.	.	TRDJ1	TGTGCTCTTGGGGAACTAAAGGATACCTTCATCCTGGGCGGGAGCCTATACACCGATAAACTCATCTTT	CALGELKDTFILGGSLYTDKLIF
TRDV1	TRDD3	few	TRDJ1	TGTGCTCTTGGGGAAGGATTGAAGTTTCCGCCTGATGACTGGGGGTCAATAACGTACACCGATAAACTCATCTTT	CALGEGLKFPPDDWGSITYTDKLIF
TRDV1	TRDD3	.	TRDJ1	TGTGCTCTTGGGGAACCCTCTTCCAGTACTGGGGGATACGCGAACGCTGGGTACACCGATAAACTCATCTTT	CALGEPSSSTGGYANAGYTDKLIF
TRDV1	.	once	TRDJ1	TGTGCTCTTGGGGAACTAGGGGGACCCCACTTTTCGGATAAACTCATCTTT	CALGELGGPHFSDKLIF
TRAV29/DV5	TRDD3	few	TRDJ1	TGTGCAGCAAGCGCGCACCTACTGGGGGGATACGGGGGGACCGATAAACTCATCTTT	CAASAHLLGGYGGTDKLIF